This TCR beta chain emerged from a study of shared clonotypes between healthy human individuals. There were only Caucasian adults among the donors, and all lived in Nashville, Tennessee. The CDR3 is 13 residues long. From germline, CDR1 is SGDLS and CDR2 YYNGEE. The ends were cut back, 3 bases at V and 1 base at J, with 5 bases in the middle. Researchers ran the assay at a deep level. Profiling relied on immunoSEQ multiplex PCR, and the TCRdb table lists in-frame clones only, not all of them. Of around 370,000 clones detected, 90% to 98% appear once; the ten largest clones hold about 0.34%. The genes are TRBV9 and TRBJ2-1; D remains unclear. The clonotype was recovered from a man aged 25 to 45 in good health. Sequencing used memory CD8+ T cells sorted from blood. The sample's subset: CD45RO+ cells pooled with CCR7-negative TemRA cells. The CDR3 region is CASSEGSYNEQFF. The DNA of the CDR3 is TGTGCCAGCAGCGAGGGTTCCTACAATGAGCAGTTCTTC.